This TCR beta chain comes out of a study of T cell responses to AZD1222 COVID-19 vaccine. Whole-study results and caveats: Vaccine-related CD4 TCRs covered spike, predominating at 160-218 and 743-854.

Germline CDR1 reads SNHLY; CDR2 reads FYNNEI. CDR3 size: 12 residues. The germline V and J ends were trimmed by 8 bases and 1 base, with 8 bases remaining between them. TCRdb keeps only in-frame clones here, not all; method: immunoSEQ multiplex PCR. There are 150,000 to 200,000 clones in the sample; 90% to 95% occur only once, and 1% lies in the top ten. Comments on this clone: Its antigen is still unknown.

The origin of this receptor is an adult who received the AZD1222 COVID-19 vaccine. The specimen comprised peripheral blood, sampled 28 days after the second AZD1222 dose. The chain is built from TRBV2 and TRBJ1-1; D is ambiguous. This CDR3 reads CASGPANTEAFF. The CDR3 DNA follows: TGTGCCAGCGGCCCAGCGAACACTGAAGCTTTCTTT.